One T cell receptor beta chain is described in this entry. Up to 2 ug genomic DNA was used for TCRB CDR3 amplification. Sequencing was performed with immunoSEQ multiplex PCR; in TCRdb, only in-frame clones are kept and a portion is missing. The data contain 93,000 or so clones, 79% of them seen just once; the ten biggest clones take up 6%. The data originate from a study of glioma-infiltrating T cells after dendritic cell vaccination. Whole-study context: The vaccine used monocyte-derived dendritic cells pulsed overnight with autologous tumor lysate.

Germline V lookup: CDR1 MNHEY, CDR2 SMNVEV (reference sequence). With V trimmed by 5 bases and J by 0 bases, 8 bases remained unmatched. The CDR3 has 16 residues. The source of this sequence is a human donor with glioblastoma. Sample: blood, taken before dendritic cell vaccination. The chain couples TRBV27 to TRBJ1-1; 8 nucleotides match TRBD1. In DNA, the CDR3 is TGTGCCAGCAGTGCAGACAGGGGCGTTATGAACACTGAAGCTTTCTTT. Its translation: CASSADRGVMNTEAFF.